A selection of T cell receptor beta chains follows, all from one sample in a study of identical twins. TCRdb independently ran MiXCR on the 5' RACE reads; one entry per CDR3 protein. The table includes around 570,000 distinct CDR3 sequences, 9% to 10% detected once. The same sample was also studied in work on yellow fever vaccine responses in identical twins.

Sequencing used PBMCs. These receptors all come from a woman aged 18-29 years in good health. The CDR3 runs from the conserved cysteine through the conserved F or W. Each record gives: J gene, clone size, D gene, V gene, CDR3 DNA, CDR3 protein. D genes are given only for firm matches. Size is stated for part of the rows, as once, few or many counts, or as a class when the clone is expanded.

TRBJ1-1 many - TRBV29-1 TGCAGCGGGGGACATAGAAACACTGAAGCTTTCTTT CSGGHRNTEAFF
TRBJ2-7 many - TRBV20-1 TGCAGTGCCAACAGGGTTACTAAGGGCGAGCAGTACTTC CSANRVTKGEQYF
TRBJ2-2 few - TRBV2 TGTGCCAGCAGTATTGGGTACACCGGGGAGCTGTTTTTT CASSIGYTGELFF
TRBJ2-7 many TRBD1 TRBV29-1 TGCAGCGTTGCCGGGACAGGGAGCGGGAATTACAACGAGCAGTACTTC CSVAGTGSGNYNEQYF
TRBJ2-7 - - TRBV6-1 TGTGCCAGCAGTGAAGAGGTACACGAGCAGTACTTC CASSEEVHEQYF
TRBJ2-2 many TRBD1 TRBV20-1 TGCAGTGCTAGCGTTGGACAGGGAGTCAGCGGGGAGCTGTTTTTT CSASVGQGVSGELFF
TRBJ2-1 many - TRBV29-1 TGCAGCAAGACAGTCTACAATGAGCAGTTCTTC CSKTVYNEQFF
TRBJ2-1 few - TRBV20-1 TGCAGTGCTAGAGCCCGGGGGGCTGTGCAGTTCTTC CSARARGAVQFF
TRBJ2-1 many - TRBV18 TGTGCCAGCAGTCCTGGGGTTTACAATGAGCAGTTCTTC CASSPGVYNEQFF
TRBJ1-5 many TRBD1 TRBV29-1 TGCAGCGTTGGGGACAGCAGCAATCAGCCCCAGCATTTT CSVGDSSNQPQHF
TRBJ2-4 - - TRBV11-2 TGTGCCAGCAGCCCAGAGGTCGGATTCTGGGGGCTAGCCAAAAACATTCAGTACTTC CASSPEVGFWGLAKNIQYF
TRBJ2-7 - - TRBV27 TGTGCCAGCATCAGTGCAAAGGGGCGACCCTACGAGCAGTACTTC CASISAKGRPYEQYF
TRBJ2-2 - TRBD2 TRBV9 TGTGCCAGCAGCGTAGCTACGTGGCTAGCGGGGGCCTATAACACCGGGGAGCTGTTTTTT CASSVATWLAGAYNTGELFF
TRBJ2-5 few TRBD2 TRBV5-6 TGTGCCAGCAGCTTGGCAAGAGCGGGGGAGACCCAGTACTTC CASSLARAGETQYF
TRBJ1-1 few - TRBV15 TGTGCCACCGGGGGGCTCAGAGGGGGCACTGAAGCTTTCTTT CATGGLRGGTEAFF
TRBJ2-7 few TRBD1 TRBV27 TGTGCCAGCAGAAGATCTCGGGACAGGGGAACCTACGAGCAGTACTTC CASRRSRDRGTYEQYF
TRBJ1-1 few - TRBV7-9 TGTGCCAGCAGCTCCTTAAGCACTGAAGCTTTCTTT CASSSLSTEAFF
TRBJ2-7 many TRBD1 TRBV4-3 TGTGCCAGCAGCCAGGCCGGGACAGGGGCCTACGAGCAGTACTTC CASSQAGTGAYEQYF
TRBJ2-7 - - TRBV12-3/TRBV12-4 TGTGCCAGCAGTTCGTCGTTAGGGTACTACGAGCAGTACTTC CASSSSLGYYEQYF
TRBJ2-7 - TRBD1 TRBV20-1 TGCAGTGCTAGAGATCCTGGACAGGGATTGTACGAGCAGTACTTC CSARDPGQGLYEQYF
TRBJ2-6 - - TRBV2 TGTGCCAGCAGTGTAAAGAGACCCGGGGCCAACGTCCTGACTTTC CASSVKRPGANVLTF
TRBJ2-7 many - TRBV6-2/TRBV6-3 TGTGCCAGCAGCCCAGGGGTAGTCTCCATTAAAAACTACGAGCAGTACTTC CASSPGVVSIKNYEQYF
TRBJ2-2 - - TRBV11-2 TGTGCCAGCACCTCCGCCACGAACACCGGGGAGCTGTTTTTT CASTSATNTGELFF
TRBJ2-1 - TRBD2 TRBV9 TGTGCCAGCAGCGTAGCTAGCGGGAGTTTCAATGAGCAGTTCTTC CASSVASGSFNEQFF
TRBJ1-3 few - TRBV6-1 TGTGCCAGCATCCCCTACGGCCCGGGCAGTCAGTCTGGAAACACCATATATTTT CASIPYGPGSQSGNTIYF